The source of this TCR beta chain is a study of blood T cell repertoires in COVID-19. About the research overall: Researchers got acute and convalescent COVID-19 samples from the United States, Italy and Spain. PBMCs, B-cell-depleted T cells, or T cells were the source of the cDNA or gDNA that made up the material.

Original processing methods: Amplifying reference gene primers gave estimates of nucleated cell counts. Clones were read by immunoSEQ multiplex PCR, and TCRdb kept only the in-frame ones, dropping some. V, J and clone size were drawn from that table, and D and trimming were deduced from the DNA. Of 90,000 to 150,000 clones listed, over 65% are singletons. CDR1 is SQVTM and CDR2 is ANQGSEA in the germline V gene. V was pared by 4 bases and J by 4 bases, with 19 bases between. This CDR3 spans 15 amino acids. Sequences were obtained from peripheral blood. The receptor was isolated from a man aged 55 to 70 with acute or convalescent COVID-19. This chain links TRBV29-1 with TRBJ1-2; TRBD1 is a possible D gene (6 bases). This chain's CDR3 is CSVAGTRTEGYGYTF. CDR3 bases: TGCAGCGTTGCGGGGACAAGGACCGAGGGCTATGGCTACACCTTC. The variable domain in full, with the rest retrieved from reference TRBV29-1 and TRBJ1-2, is SAVISQKPSRDICQRGTSLTIQCQVDSQVTMMFWYRQQPGQSLTLIATANQGSEATYESGFVIDKFPISRPNLTFSTLTVSNMSPEDSSIYLCSVAGTRTEGYGYTFGSGTRLTVV.